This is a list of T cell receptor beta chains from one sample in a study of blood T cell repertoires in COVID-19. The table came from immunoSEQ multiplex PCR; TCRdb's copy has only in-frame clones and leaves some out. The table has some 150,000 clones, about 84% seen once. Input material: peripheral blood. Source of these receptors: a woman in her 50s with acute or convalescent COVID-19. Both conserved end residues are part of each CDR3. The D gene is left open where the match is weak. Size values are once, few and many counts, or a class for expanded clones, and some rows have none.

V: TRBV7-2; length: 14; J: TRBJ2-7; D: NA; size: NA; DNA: TGTGCCAGCAGCTCCGGACACCCGGGCATCGAGCAGTACTTC; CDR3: CASSSGHPGIEQYF
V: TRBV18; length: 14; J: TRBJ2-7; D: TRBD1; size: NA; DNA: TGTGCCAGCTCGGGTAGGACAGGGGGGGACGAGCAGTACTTC; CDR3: CASSGRTGGDEQYF
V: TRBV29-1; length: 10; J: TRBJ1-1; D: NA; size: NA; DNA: TGCAGCGTTGAAGGGCAGGCGACTTTCTTT; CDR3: CSVEGQATFF
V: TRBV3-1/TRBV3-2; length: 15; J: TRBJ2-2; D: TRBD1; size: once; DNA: TGTGCCAGCAGCCACAGGGGGCGGGACACCGGGGAGCTGTTTTTT; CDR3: CASSHRGRDTGELFF
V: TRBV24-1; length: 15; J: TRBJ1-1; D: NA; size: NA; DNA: TGTGCCACCAGTGATTCCGGGGCGGGAGGCACTGAAGCTTTCTTT; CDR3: CATSDSGAGGTEAFF
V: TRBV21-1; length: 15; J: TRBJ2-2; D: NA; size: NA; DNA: TGTGCCAGCCTCGCGATAGCACGGCCTCCCGGGGAGCTGTTTTTT; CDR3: CASLAIARPPGELFF
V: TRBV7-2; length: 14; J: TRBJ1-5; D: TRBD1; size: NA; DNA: TGTGCCAGCCGAGCCGGGACAGGGTTTCAGCCCCAGCATTTT; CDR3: CASRAGTGFQPQHF
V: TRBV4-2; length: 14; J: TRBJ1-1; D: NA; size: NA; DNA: TGTGCCAGCAGCCAAGTCGCAGAGAACACTGAAGCTTTCTTT; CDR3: CASSQVAENTEAFF
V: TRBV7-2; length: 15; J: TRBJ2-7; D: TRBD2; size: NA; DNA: TGTGCCAGCAGCTTAAGCCTAGCGGGGGGCCACGAGCAGTACTTC; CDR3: CASSLSLAGGHEQYF
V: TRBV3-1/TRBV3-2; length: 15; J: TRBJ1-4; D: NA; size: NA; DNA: TGTGCCAGCAGCCCCCTGGGACAACACTCCGAAAAACTGTTTTTT; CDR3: CASSPLGQHSEKLFF
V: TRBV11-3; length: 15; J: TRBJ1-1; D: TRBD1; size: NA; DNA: TGTGCCAGCAGCTTAGGAGGACAGGGTGGCACTGAAGCTTTCTTT; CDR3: CASSLGGQGGTEAFF
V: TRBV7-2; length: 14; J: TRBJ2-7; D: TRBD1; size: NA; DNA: TGTGCCAGCAGCACGACAGGGGGCGCGGAAGAGCAGTACTTC; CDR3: CASSTTGGAEEQYF
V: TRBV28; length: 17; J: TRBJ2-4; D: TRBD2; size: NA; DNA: TGTGCCAGCAGACTAGGGACTAGCGGGGGACCCAAAAACATTCAGTACTTC; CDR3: CASRLGTSGGPKNIQYF
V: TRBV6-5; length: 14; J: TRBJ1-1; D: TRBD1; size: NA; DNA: TGTGCCAGCAGTCATACCGGGACAGGGGTTGACGCTTTCTTT; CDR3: CASSHTGTGVDAFF
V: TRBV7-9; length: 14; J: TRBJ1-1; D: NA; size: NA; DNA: TGTGCCAGCAGCTTAATTTTCGGAGTCACTGAAGCTTTCTTT; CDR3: CASSLIFGVTEAFF
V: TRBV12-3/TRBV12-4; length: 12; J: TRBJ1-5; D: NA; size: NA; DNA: TGTGCCAGCAGTTTAGAGGGGTTTGCCCAGCATTTT; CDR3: CASSLEGFAQHF
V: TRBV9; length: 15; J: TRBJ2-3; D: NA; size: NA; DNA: TGTGCCAGCAGCGTAGGTCTGACTGGCACAGATACGCAGTATTTT; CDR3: CASSVGLTGTDTQYF
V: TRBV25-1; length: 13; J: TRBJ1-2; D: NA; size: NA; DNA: TGTGCCAGCTCGACCAGGATGAGTCCTGGCTACACCTTC; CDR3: CASSTRMSPGYTF
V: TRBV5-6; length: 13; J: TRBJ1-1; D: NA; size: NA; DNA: TGTGCCAGCAGCTGGCAGTCCAACACTGAAGCTTTCTTT; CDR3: CASSWQSNTEAFF
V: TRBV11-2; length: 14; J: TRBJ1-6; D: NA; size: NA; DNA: TGTGCCAGCAGCTTAAAAGTCCTAAATTCACCCCTCCACTTT; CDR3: CASSLKVLNSPLHF
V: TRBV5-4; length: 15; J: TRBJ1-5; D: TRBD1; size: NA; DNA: TGTGCCAGCAGCTTGTATGGACAGGGCAATCAGCCCCAGCATTTT; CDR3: CASSLYGQGNQPQHF
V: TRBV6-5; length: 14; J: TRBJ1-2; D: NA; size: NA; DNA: TGTGCCAGCAGTCAGACACAAGACGGCTATGGCTACACCTTC; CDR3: CASSQTQDGYGYTF
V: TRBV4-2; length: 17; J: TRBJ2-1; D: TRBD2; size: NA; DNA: TGTGCCAGCAGACTAGGGACTAGCGGGACTCTCCCGAATGAGCAGTTCTTC; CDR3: CASRLGTSGTLPNEQFF
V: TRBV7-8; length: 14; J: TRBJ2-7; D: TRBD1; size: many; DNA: TGTGCCAGCAGCACGGGGGACAGGGACTACGAGCAGTACTTC; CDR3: CASSTGDRDYEQYF
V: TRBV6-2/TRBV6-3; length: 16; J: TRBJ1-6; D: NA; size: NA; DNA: TGTGCCAGCAGTTACAGTGGGAGAGGAAAAAATTCACCCCTCCACTTT; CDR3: CASSYSGRGKNSPLHF
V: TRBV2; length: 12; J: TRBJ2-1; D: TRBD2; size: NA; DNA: TGTGCCAGCAGGGGACTAGCCCTTGAGCAGTTCTTC; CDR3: CASRGLALEQFF
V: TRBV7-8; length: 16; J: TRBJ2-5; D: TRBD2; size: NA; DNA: TGTGCCAGCAGCTTAGCCCTAGCGGGGGCCCAAGAGACCCAGTACTTC; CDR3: CASSLALAGAQETQYF
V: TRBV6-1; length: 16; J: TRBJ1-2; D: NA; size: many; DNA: TGTGCCAGCAGTGTCGAAGGCAGGGGCCCAAACTATGGCTACACCTTC; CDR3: CASSVEGRGPNYGYTF
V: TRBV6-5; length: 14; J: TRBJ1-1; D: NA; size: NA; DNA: TGTGCCAGCAGTTACGGCGGGACGTCATATGAAGCTTTCTTT; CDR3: CASSYGGTSYEAFF
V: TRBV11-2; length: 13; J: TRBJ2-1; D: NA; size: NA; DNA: TGTGCCAGCAGCTTAAGTAGCACCAATGAGCAGTTCTTC; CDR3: CASSLSSTNEQFF
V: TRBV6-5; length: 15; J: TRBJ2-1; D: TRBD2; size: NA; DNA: TGTGCCAGCAGGGCTGGACTAGCGGGTTACAATGAGCAGTTCTTC; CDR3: CASRAGLAGYNEQFF
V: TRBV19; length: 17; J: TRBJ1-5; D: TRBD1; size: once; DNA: TGTGCCAGTAGTATAAACTCGGGGACAGGCAGGAATCAGCCCCAGCATTTT; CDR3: CASSINSGTGRNQPQHF
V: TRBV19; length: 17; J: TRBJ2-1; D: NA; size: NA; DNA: TGTGCCAGTAGTATGGTGCGGGGCGACCTATCCTACAATGAGCAGTTCTTC; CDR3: CASSMVRGDLSYNEQFF
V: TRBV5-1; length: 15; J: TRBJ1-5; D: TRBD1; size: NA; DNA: TGCGCCAGCAGCTCCGGGACAGGTAGCAATCAGCCCCAGCATTTT; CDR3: CASSSGTGSNQPQHF
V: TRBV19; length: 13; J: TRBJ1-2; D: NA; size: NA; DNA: TGTGCCAGCTCCGGACTGATGATGGTTTGGTACACCTTC; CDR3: CASSGLMMVWYTF
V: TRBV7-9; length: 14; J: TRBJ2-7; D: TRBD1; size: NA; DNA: TGTGCCAGCAGCTTACAGGGGGCGCTCGACGAGCAGTACTTC; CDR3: CASSLQGALDEQYF
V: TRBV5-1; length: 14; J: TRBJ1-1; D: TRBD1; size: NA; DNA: TGCGCCAGCAGCTACGGGACAGGTGGCACTGAAGCTTTCTTT; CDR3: CASSYGTGGTEAFF
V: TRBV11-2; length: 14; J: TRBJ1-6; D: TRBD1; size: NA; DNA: TGTGCCAGCAGCTTGGCAGGGGGGCGATCACCCCTCCACTTT; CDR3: CASSLAGGRSPLHF
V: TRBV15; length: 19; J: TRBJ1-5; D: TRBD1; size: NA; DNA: TGTGCCACCAGCAGGGGACCGGGACAGGGGGTTTATAGCAATCAGCCCCAGCATTTT; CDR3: CATSRGPGQGVYSNQPQHF
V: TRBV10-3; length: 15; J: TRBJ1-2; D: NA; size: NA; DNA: TGTGCCCCCCCGTGGGGGGAAAAAACTAACTATGGCTACACCTTC; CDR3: CAPPWGEKTNYGYTF
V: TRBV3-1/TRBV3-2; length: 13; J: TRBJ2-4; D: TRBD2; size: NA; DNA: TGTGCCAGCAGCCAAGGCGCTAGCGGGATGGCGTACTTC; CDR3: CASSQGASGMAYF
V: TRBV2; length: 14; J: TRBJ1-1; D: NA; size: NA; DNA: TGTGCCAGCAGTCTTGGGGCATTCGGGACTGAAGCTTTCTTT; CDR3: CASSLGAFGTEAFF
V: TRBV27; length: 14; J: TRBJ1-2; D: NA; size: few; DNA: TGTGCCAGCAGTTTAGGGGCTTGGAACTATGGCTACACCTTC; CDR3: CASSLGAWNYGYTF
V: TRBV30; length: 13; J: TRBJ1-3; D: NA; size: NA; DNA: TGTGCCTGGAGTGTATTAGCTGGAAACACCATATATTTT; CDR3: CAWSVLAGNTIYF
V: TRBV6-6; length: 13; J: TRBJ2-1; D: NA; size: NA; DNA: TGTGCCAGCAGTGACGCTAGAGGATGGGAGCAGTTCTTC; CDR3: CASSDARGWEQFF
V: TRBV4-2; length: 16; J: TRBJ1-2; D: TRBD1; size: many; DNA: TGTGCCAGCAGCCAAGCAAGGACAGGGGGGACCTATGGCTACACCTTC; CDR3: CASSQARTGGTYGYTF
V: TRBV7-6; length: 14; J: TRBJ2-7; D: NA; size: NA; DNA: TGTGCCAGCAGCTTAAGCCCTAAAGCCTACGAGCAGTACTTC; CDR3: CASSLSPKAYEQYF
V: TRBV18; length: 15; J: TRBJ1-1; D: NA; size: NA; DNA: TGTGCCAGCTCACCACAGCCTGAACCGAACACTGAAGCTTTCTTT; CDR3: CASSPQPEPNTEAFF
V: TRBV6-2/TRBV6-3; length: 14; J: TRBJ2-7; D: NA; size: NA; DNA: TGTGCCAGCAGTTATAGGGGGTTTGTCTACGAGCAGTACTTC; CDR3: CASSYRGFVYEQYF
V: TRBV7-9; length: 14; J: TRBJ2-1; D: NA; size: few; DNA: TGTGCCAGCAGCTTATTGGCTTCCTACAATGAGCAGTTCTTC; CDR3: CASSLLASYNEQFF
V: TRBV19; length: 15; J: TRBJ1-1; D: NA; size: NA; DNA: TGTGCCAGTAGTATCTCGGCAGGGTGGAACACTGAAGCTTTCTTT; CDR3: CASSISAGWNTEAFF
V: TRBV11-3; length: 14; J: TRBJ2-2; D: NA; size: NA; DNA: TGTGCCAGCAGCTTTTCAGGGGTGGCCGGGGAGCTGTTTTTT; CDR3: CASSFSGVAGELFF